Shown below are 10 T cell receptor beta chains from a single sample sequenced in a study of blood T cells in healthy people across ages. Alongside a J-beta primer mix, a sample-barcoded 5' primer served in a second PCR lasting about 6 to 12 cycles. TCRdb independently ran MiXCR on the 5' RACE reads; one entry per CDR3 protein. Here the sample spans almost 800,000 distinct CDR3 sequences, roughly 60% being singletons. Source material: blood. These receptors originate from a man aged 30 to 45 in good health.

A single count supports this clonotype. The CDR3 bases are TGTGCCAGCAGCTTAGCGGGACTGGATCCCTACAATGAGCAGTTCTTC. It yields the protein CASSLAGLDPYNEQFF. The chain carries TRBV6-1 and TRBJ2-1; TRBD2 matches at 8 bases. CDR1 MNHNS and CDR2 SASEGT come from the germline V gene. There are 16 residues in the CDR3. Germline trimming cut 6 bases from V and 2 bases from J; bases unmatched to any gene: 9.

Concerning this clonotype: Its ends do not fully match the called genes, so a read error is possible. This rearrangement joins TRBV20-1 to TRBJ2-5; TRBD1 matches at 8 bases. The DNA end lines up better with TRBJ2-7; the J call may be wrong. The CDR3 extends over 14 amino acids. The germline V gene has CDR1 DFQATT and CDR2 SNEGSKA (reference sequence). DNA for the CDR3: TGCAATGCTGCTCAGGGGGCTTTGTTATACGAGCAGTACTTC. Translating it yields CNAAQGALLYEQYF.

The rearrangement links TRBV20-1 to TRBJ2-6; D gene ambiguous. This CDR3 is built from 15 residues. Germline V lookup: CDR1 DFQATT, CDR2 SNEGSKA (reference sequence). Trimming took 6 bases from V and 4 from J, leaving 16 bases between them. The CDR3 DNA reads as TGCAGTGCGCCCCAGGAAGGTACCGGGGCCAACGTCCTGACTTTC. The encoded protein is CSAPQEGTGANVLTF.

The chain has TRBV7-9 and TRBJ2-3; no clear D gene. Looked up from germline, CDR1 is SEHNR and CDR2 is FQNEAQ (reference sequence). Trimming cost V 5 bases and J 2 bases, with 20 bases left between them. The CDR3 is made up of 17 amino acids. The CDR3 is CASSPPVGRPTTDTQYF. The CDR3, as DNA: TGTGCCAGCAGCCCCCCGGTCGGAAGACCCACCACAGATACGCAGTATTTT.

The chain is built from TRBV29-1 and TRBJ2-7, with no clear D. The V end was cut by 7 bases, the J end by 1 base, with 17 bases between. CDR3 length: 14 amino acids. CDR1 SQVTM and CDR2 ANQGSEA come from the germline V gene. CDR3 loop: CSARFNSGSYEQYF. CDR3 coding DNA: TGCAGCGCCCGATTCAATAGTGGGTCCTACGAGCAGTACTTC.

CDR3 region: CASSLVTGQIYGYTF. CDR3 DNA: TGTGCCAGCAGCTTAGTTACGGGACAGATCTATGGCTACACCTTC. The chain uses TRBV7-9 and TRBJ1-2; TRBD1 agrees at 7 bases. The ends lost 1 base at V and 4 bases at J; junction bases unmatched: 6. The CDR3 runs to 15 residues. Germline V lookup: CDR1 SEHNR, CDR2 FQNEAQ (reference sequence).

The chain couples TRBV7-3 to TRBJ1-1; D is perhaps TRBD1 (6 bases). The CDR3 totals 14 residues. Germline assignment: CDR1 SGHTA and CDR2 FQGTGA. V was cut by 5 bases and J by 1 base, with 11 bases left in between. The CDR3 coding sequence is TGTGCCAGCAGCAGAGAGGGGGGGAACACTGAAGCTTTCTTT. Residues: CASSREGGNTEAFF. The entire variable domain, with the rest obtained from reference TRBV7-3 and TRBJ1-1, is as follows: GAGVSQTPSNKVTEKGKYVELRCDPISGHTALYWYRQSLGQGPEFLIYFQGTGAADDSGLPNDRFFAVRPEGSVSTLKIQRTERGDSAVYLCASSREGGNTEAFFGQGTRLTVV.

This sequence joins TRBV5-6 and TRBJ2-4; TRBD2 is a possible D gene (6 bases). Germline CDR1 and CDR2: SGHDT and YYEEEE. CDR3 length: 11 amino acids. Between the trimmed V and J ends, which lost 4 bases and 11 bases, there was a span of 10 bases. The CDR3 loop is CASSLRRVQYF. The CDR3 region has the DNA TGTGCCAGCAGCCTGCGGAGGGTTCAGTACTTC.

This chain joins TRBV20-1 and TRBJ2-7; 11 bases line up with TRBD2. The germline CDR1 and CDR2 sequences are DFQATT and SNEGSKA (reference sequence). V dropped 5 bases and J dropped 2; count of bases not matched to a gene: 5. CDR3 length: 14 residues. The chain's CDR3 is CSAATSGGTYEQYF. In DNA form, the CDR3 reads TGCAGTGCTGCCACTAGCGGGGGTACCTACGAGCAGTACTTC.

V and J are TRBV5-5 and TRBJ2-7, with D hard to call. Trimming took 0 bases from V and 2 from J, leaving 9 bases between them. This CDR3 spans 14 amino acids. In germline, CDR1 is SGHKS, CDR2 YYEKEE (reference sequence). The CDR3 sequence: CASSLAGVTYEQYF. The CDR3 DNA sequence: TGTGCCAGCAGCTTGGCTGGGGTTACCTACGAGCAGTACTTC.